Shown below are 30 T cell receptor beta chains from a single sample sequenced in a study of control samples from healthy donors and cancer patients. Sequencing used immunoSEQ multiplex PCR; TCRdb keeps in-frame clones, though not all of them. The sample carries 100,000 to 150,000 clones, around 87% recorded once. Sequences were obtained from blood. Every receptor here comes from a man aged 60 to 75 in good health.

The chain joins TRBV5-6 to TRBJ1-2; 8 bases fit TRBD1. Trimming at V came to 0 bases and at J to 2 bases, leaving 0 bases not matched to a gene. The CDR3 runs 14 residues. Germline V lookup: CDR1 SGHDT, CDR2 YYEEEE. The CDR3 DNA reads TGTGCCAGCAGCTTGGGGGACAGGAACTATGGCTACACCTTC. Translation: CASSLGDRNYGYTF.

V usage is TRBV6-5 and J usage is TRBJ1-1; D is possibly TRBD1 (5 bases). The CDR3 consists of 14 residues. Trimming shortened V by 2 bases and J by 5 bases, and 12 bases separated the two germline ends. Germline V lookup: CDR1 MNHEY, CDR2 SVGAGI. The DNA for the CDR3 is TGTGCCAGCAGTTACCAGGGAGGCGATACTGAAGCTTTCTTT. It translates to CASSYQGGDTEAFF.

The chain joins TRBV18 to TRBJ2-3; TRBD2 matches at 10 bases. V was pared by 4 bases and J by 1 base, with 2 bases of the junction left unmatched. From germline, CDR1 is KGHSH and CDR2 LQKENI. The length of the CDR3 is 15 residues. The CDR3 DNA sequence: TGTGCCAGCTCACGTGGACTAGCGGGCACAGATACGCAGTATTTT. It translates to CASSRGLAGTDTQYF.

The gene calls are TRBV13 and TRBJ2-3, with D tentatively TRBD1 or TRBD2 (5 bases each). The germline V gene has CDR1 PRHDT and CDR2 FYEKMQ (reference sequence). Trimming removed 4 bases at V and 8 bases at J, with 13 bases between. The CDR3 sequence is 13 residues long. The CDR3 protein is CASSSGTVPTQYF. As DNA, the CDR3 is TGTGCCAGCAGCTCAGGGACGGTTCCTACGCAGTATTTT.

The sample holds one count of this clone. This sequence joins TRBV28 and TRBJ1-5, with D possibly TRBD1 on 5 matching bases. Per germline, CDR1 MDHEN and CDR2 SYDVKM. V lost 3 bases, J lost 2 bases, and 14 bases lay in between. The CDR3 contains 16 residues. The CDR3 spells CASSFRVFRGNQPQHF. In DNA, the CDR3 is TGTGCCAGCAGTTTCAGGGTGTTCAGGGGCAATCAGCCCCAGCATTTT.

This rearrangement joins TRBV18 to TRBJ2-5; D is unresolved. CDR3 size: 13 residues. Germline values: CDR1 KGHSH, CDR2 LQKENI. V gave up 5 bases and J gave up 4 bases, with 11 bases separating them. CDR3 in DNA: TGTGCCAGCTCATCTGGATTAGGAGAGACCCAGTACTTC. Protein: CASSSGLGETQYF.

The V gene is TRBV5-5, the J gene TRBJ1-5; TRBD1 might be the D (5 bases). This CDR3 contains 15 residues. The V end lost 4 bases, the J end lost 3 bases, and 14 bases lay between the germline ends. The germline V gene has CDR1 SGHKS and CDR2 YYEKEE (reference sequence). This chain's CDR3 is CASSDGGTYNQPQHF. CDR3 nucleotides: TGTGCCAGCAGCGACGGCGGGACCTACAATCAGCCCCAGCATTTT.

The chain uses TRBV6-5 and TRBJ2-7; 7 bases agree with TRBD1. Losses at the gene ends were 0 bases for V and 5 bases for J; bases not matched to a gene: 10. Germline CDR1 reads MNHEY; CDR2 reads SVGAGI. The CDR3 runs 16 residues. The CDR3 region has the DNA TGTGCCAGCAGTTACTCGAATCTAGCAGGGGGTCACGAGCAGTACTTC. Encoded protein: CASSYSNLAGGHEQYF.

V is TRBV5-8 and J is TRBJ1-5; TRBD1 matches 8 bases. Germline V gene data show CDR1 as SGHTS and CDR2 as YDEGEE. This CDR3 is 16 amino acids long. V was clipped by 3 bases and J by 0 bases; unmatched bases: 5. CDR3 residues: CASSWGTGYSNQPQHF. CDR3 coding DNA: TGTGCCAGCAGCTGGGGGACAGGTTATAGCAATCAGCCCCAGCATTTT.

This clone was detected only a few times. The V gene is TRBV30, the J gene TRBJ1-6; tentatively, D is TRBD1 (5 bases). CDR3 length: 15 residues. Germline assignment: CDR1 GTSNPN and CDR2 SVGIG (reference sequence). Between the trimmed V and J ends, which lost 0 bases and 9 bases, there was a span of 15 bases. The CDR3 DNA is TGTGCCTGGAGTGTACGAGGGGCAACCAGTTCACCCCTCCACTTT. Translated, it gives CAWSVRGATSSPLHF.

V usage is TRBV5-8 and J usage is TRBJ1-4; possibly TRBD1 for D (6 bases). The CDR3 extends over 13 amino acids. Germline V gene lookup returns CDR1 SGHTS and CDR2 YDEGEE. Deletions cut 6 bases from V and 4 bases from J, with 10 bases between. CDR3 protein: CASTGGLNEKLFF. DNA for the CDR3: TGTGCCAGCACGGGGGGCCTTAATGAAAAACTGTTTTTT.

The chain has TRBV2 and TRBJ1-1, with a weak D call TRBD1 (6 bases). Trimming removed 8 bases from V and 0 bases from J, with 10 bases in between. The CDR3 covers 13 residues. Germline-derived CDR1 and CDR2 are SNHLY and FYNNEI. CDR3 coding DNA: TGTGCCAGCGCCACAGGGATGAACACTGAAGCTTTCTTT. It translates to CASATGMNTEAFF.

V usage is TRBV12-3 or TRBV12-4 and J usage is TRBJ1-3; D is unresolved. This CDR3 contains 11 residues. With 10 bases removed from V and 2 bases from J, the gap between germline ends came to 6 bases. The CDR3 DNA sequence: TGTGCCACCAGCGCTGGAAACACCATATATTTT. Its translation is CATSAGNTIYF.

This clone has just one count. The chain has TRBV4-1 and TRBJ1-5; D uncertain. The CDR3 has 15 amino acids. V lost 0 bases and J 7 bases, leaving 13 bases between the germline ends. Germline CDR1 and CDR2: MGHRA and YSYEKL. The CDR3 reads CASSQDAGNRQPQHF. The DNA of the CDR3 is TGCGCCAGCAGCCAAGATGCGGGGAATAGGCAGCCCCAGCATTTT.

V and J are TRBV28 and TRBJ1-3; perhaps TRBD1 as D (6 bases). The ends were cut back, 7 bases at V and 3 bases at J, with 13 bases in the middle. Germline V gene sequence: CDR1 MDHEN, CDR2 SYDVKM. The CDR3 extends over 14 amino acids. The CDR3 here is CASIAGGGGNTIYF. As DNA, the CDR3 is TGTGCCAGCATCGCTGGAGGGGGTGGAAACACCATATATTTT.

J is TRBJ2-3 and V is TRBV3-1 (or the pseudogene TRBV3-2); 8 bases are shared with TRBD2. V lost 1 base and J lost 14; bases outside the gene matches: 8. CDR1 is LGHDT and CDR2 is YNNKEL in the germline V gene (reference sequence). The CDR3 has 13 amino acids. As DNA, the CDR3 is TGTGCCAGCAGCCAAGGCGGGACTAGGCCACCGTATTTT. Its translation: CASSQGGTRPPYF.

V usage is TRBV18 and J usage is TRBJ1-1; TRBD1 might be the D (5 bases). The CDR3 is 13 residues long. V was trimmed by 2 bases and J by 4 bases, leaving 8 bases between them. CDR1 is KGHSH and CDR2 is LQKENI in the germline V gene. The CDR3 nucleotides read TGTGCCAGCTCACCATACGGGGGCACTGAAGCTTTCTTT. It is translated as CASSPYGGTEAFF. Full variable domain (missing parts from reference TRBV18 and TRBJ1-1): NAGVMQNPRHLVRRRGQEARLRCSPMKGHSHVYWYRQLPEEGLKFMVYLQKENIIDESGMPKERFSAEFPKEGPSILRIQQVVRGDSAAYFCASSPYGGTEAFFGQGTRLTVV.

The gene calls are TRBV19 and TRBJ2-3, with D tentatively TRBD2 (6 bases). The CDR3 loop spans 14 amino acids. V gave up 0 bases and J gave up 10 bases, with 14 bases separating them. CDR1 and CDR2 (germline): LNHDA, SQIVND (reference sequence). The CDR3 bases are TGTGCCAGTAGTATAGATTCGACTAGTTTATCGCAGTATTTT. Translated: CASSIDSTSLSQYF.

The chain uses TRBV5-4 and TRBJ2-2; 8 nucleotides match TRBD2. The J segment lost 5 bases and the V segment lost 2 bases, leaving 8 bases of the junction unmatched. The CDR3 has 16 amino acids. Germline V gene lookup returns CDR1 SGHNT and CDR2 YYREEE (reference sequence). For the CDR3, the DNA is TGTGCCAGCAGCTTTCCTCGCGGGGGGACGACCGGGGAGCTGTTTTTT. Encoded protein: CASSFPRGGTTGELFF.

The chain combines TRBV28 with TRBJ1-2; no clear D. The germline V gene has CDR1 MDHEN and CDR2 SYDVKM. Trimming removed 1 base from V and 2 bases from J, with 8 bases in between. The CDR3 is 14 amino acids. CDR3 region: CASSLSEFNYGYTF. The CDR3 DNA is TGTGCCAGCAGTTTATCAGAGTTCAACTATGGCTACACCTTC.

This clone was picked up a small number of times. V usage is TRBV7-2 and J usage is TRBJ2-7, with D hard to call. Trimming stripped 0 bases from V and 3 bases from J, with 3 bases between. This CDR3 spans 12 amino acids. From germline, CDR1 is SGHTA and CDR2 FQGNSA. The CDR3, as DNA: TGTGCCAGCAGCTTAGCTCGCTACGAGCAGTACTTC. It encodes CASSLARYEQYF.

This clone was picked up one time. The chain links TRBV15 to TRBJ1-3; 7 positions match TRBD1. The trim removed 2 bases at V and 2 bases at J, leaving 3 bases unmatched. CDR1 and CDR2 (germline): LNHNV, YYDKDF (reference sequence). The CDR3 spans 15 residues. The CDR3 DNA reads as TGTGCCACCAGCAGACGAGACAGGGCTGGAAACACCATATATTTT. Protein product: CATSRRDRAGNTIYF.

The V call is TRBV11-2, the J call TRBJ1-1, with 7 bases that match TRBD1. The germline V gene has CDR1 SGHAT and CDR2 FQNNGV. J gave up 5 bases and V 5 bases, and 11 bases lay outside the gene matches. The CDR3 is 15 residues long. The CDR3 is CASSLTSQGMTEAFF. CDR3 DNA: TGTGCCAGCAGCCTCACTTCACAGGGGATGACTGAAGCTTTCTTT. The full variable domain, in which reference TRBV11-2 and TRBJ1-1 provide the parts outside the CDR3, is EAGVAQSPRYKIIEKRQSVAFWCNPISGHATLYWYQQILGQGPKLLIQFQNNGVVDDSQLPKDRFSAERLKGVDSTLKIQPAKLEDSAVYLCASSLTSQGMTEAFFGQGTRLTVV.

The chain uses TRBV11-2 and TRBJ1-2; D ambiguous. Trimming stripped 2 bases from V and 5 bases from J, with 12 bases between. Looked up from germline, CDR1 is SGHAT and CDR2 is FQNNGV. The CDR3 is made up of 14 amino acids. The DNA for the CDR3 is TGTGCCAGCAGCTTATTGGGCAGTGATTATGGCTACACCTTC. Its translation: CASSLLGSDYGYTF.

The chain is built from TRBV7-9 and TRBJ1-1; D unclear. V was clipped by 2 bases and J by 6 bases, with 13 bases between them. Germline values: CDR1 SEHNR, CDR2 FQNEAQ (reference sequence). This CDR3 spans 14 amino acids. CDR3 nucleotide sequence: TGTGCCAGCAGCTTAATAGCACTTGGGTCTGAAGCTTTCTTT. Its translation is CASSLIALGSEAFF.

J is TRBJ1-5 and V is TRBV7-2; 9 bases are shared with TRBD1. The CDR3 consists of 14 residues. The trim removed 2 bases at V and 8 bases at J, leaving 4 bases unmatched. CDR1 and CDR2 (germline): SGHTA, FQGNSA. The CDR3 DNA is TGTGCCAGCAGCTTACAGGGACAGGGCGAGCCCCAGCATTTT. This gives the protein CASSLQGQGEPQHF.

The V call is TRBV29-1, the J call TRBJ1-1; D is undetermined. CDR3 length equals 10 residues. Between the trimmed V and J ends, which lost 6 bases and 12 bases, there was a span of 14 bases. Germline V gives CDR1 SQVTM, CDR2 ANQGSEA. This chain's CDR3 is CSVHRVTSFF. Here the CDR3 DNA reads TGCAGCGTCCACCGGGTTACGTCTTTCTTT.

V and J are TRBV6-1 and TRBJ1-6; the D is unclear. Germline V CDR1 and CDR2: MNHNS, SASEGT. Trimming took off 3 bases at V and 8 bases at J, with 14 bases between the two ends. The CDR3 has 15 residues. The CDR3 protein is CASSEVEGLYSPLHF. The DNA for the CDR3 is TGTGCCAGCAGTGAGGTCGAAGGGTTGTATTCACCCCTCCACTTT.

The chain joins TRBV6-5 to TRBJ2-5; tentatively, D is TRBD2 (6 bases). The V and J ends lost 5 bases and 5 bases respectively, with 18 bases between them. The germline gives CDR1 MNHEY, CDR2 SVGAGI. The CDR3 has 15 residues. The CDR3 nucleotides read TGTGCCAGCAGTCCGGACTACAGGACCGGGGAGACCCAGTACTTC. This gives the protein CASSPDYRTGETQYF.

This clone came up a few times. The rearrangement joins TRBV28 to TRBJ1-4, with 7 positions matching TRBD1. The CDR3 covers 18 residues. V trimming: 4 bases; J trimming: 7 bases; junction bases outside the gene matches: 18. Per the germline V gene, CDR1 is MDHEN and CDR2 is SYDVKM. The DNA of the CDR3 is TGTGCCAGCAGTTCCGTCGCCCCAGGGGGGCATGGTGGTGAAAAACTGTTTTTT. Protein product: CASSSVAPGGHGGEKLFF.